These 5 T cell receptor beta chains were sequenced from one sample in a study of technical replicates of blood from a few donors. TCRdb keeps only in-frame clones here, not all; method: immunoSEQ multiplex PCR. The repertoire holds about 85,000 clones, with just under 95% as singletons. The sample comprised T cells isolated from PBMCs. These receptor sequences come from a human donor in good health.

The J gene is TRBJ1-2, the V gene TRBV5-4; 7 bases line up with TRBD1. Germline values: CDR1 SGHNT, CDR2 YYREEE (reference sequence). This CDR3 has 13 residues. V shed 0 bases, J shed 4 bases, and the junction held 0 bases outside the gene matches. The CDR3 region is CASSLDRGYGYTF. The CDR3, as DNA: TGTGCCAGCAGCTTGGACAGGGGCTATGGCTACACCTTC. The complete variable domain, with remaining parts taken from reference TRBV5-4 and TRBJ1-2, reads ETGVTQSPTHLIKTRGQQVTLRCSSQSGHNTVSWYQQALGQGPQFIFQYYREEENGRGNFPPRFSGLQFPNYSSELNVNALELDDSALYLCASSLDRGYGYTFGSGTRLTVV.

This chain connects TRBV7-2 to TRBJ2-7; D is perhaps TRBD1 (6 bases). The length of the CDR3 is 18 residues. With 5 bases removed from V and 0 bases from J, the gap between germline ends came to 23 bases. Germline values: CDR1 SGHTA, CDR2 FQGNSA. The CDR3 DNA is TGTGCCAGCAGCCCCGTACGACTCAGGGGCATCCTCTCCTACGAGCAGTACTTC. It yields the protein CASSPVRLRGILSYEQYF.

This chain connects TRBV2 to TRBJ2-3, with 9 bases aligning to TRBD2. V shed 6 bases and J 4 bases; nucleotides not matched to a gene: 17. The CDR3 extends over 18 amino acids. Germline lookup yields CDR1 SNHLY and CDR2 FYNNEI. The CDR3 DNA sequence: TGTGCCAGCAGGTACAGCGGGAGGCCCCAAGGAACCTCAGATACGCAGTATTTT. It yields the protein CASRYSGRPQGTSDTQYF. Full variable domain (rest looked up from reference TRBV2 and TRBJ2-3): EPEVTQTPSHQVTQMGQEVILRCVPISNHLYFYWYRQILGQKVEFLVSFYNNEISEKSEIFDDQFSVERPDGSNFTLKIRSTKLEDSAMYFCASRYSGRPQGTSDTQYFGPGTRLTVL.

The chain uses TRBV14 and TRBJ2-5, with 10 bases fitting TRBD1. The CDR3 covers 17 residues. After removal of 1 base from V and 5 bases from J, the junction contained 10 bases not matched to a gene. Germline V gene lookup returns CDR1 SGHDN and CDR2 FVKESK. This CDR3 reads CASSQGVRDRGRETQYF. CDR3 nucleotide sequence: TGTGCCAGCAGCCAAGGGGTTCGTGACAGGGGGCGGGAGACCCAGTACTTC. Filled out from reference TRBV14 and TRBJ2-5, the complete variable domain reads EAGVTQFPSHSVIEKGQTVTLRCDPISGHDNLYWYRRVMGKEIKFLLHFVKESKQDESGMPNNRFLAERTGGTYSTLKVQPAELEDSGVYFCASSQGVRDRGRETQYFGPGTRLLVL.

This rearrangement joins TRBV2 to TRBJ2-7; tentatively, D is TRBD2 (5 bases). This CDR3 is 14 amino acids long. Trimming cost V 6 bases and J 0 bases, with 12 bases left between them. The germline gives CDR1 SNHLY, CDR2 FYNNEI. CDR3 DNA sequence: TGTGCCAGCAGGGAGCGGACGATCTCCTACGAGCAGTACTTC. Translated: CASRERTISYEQYF.